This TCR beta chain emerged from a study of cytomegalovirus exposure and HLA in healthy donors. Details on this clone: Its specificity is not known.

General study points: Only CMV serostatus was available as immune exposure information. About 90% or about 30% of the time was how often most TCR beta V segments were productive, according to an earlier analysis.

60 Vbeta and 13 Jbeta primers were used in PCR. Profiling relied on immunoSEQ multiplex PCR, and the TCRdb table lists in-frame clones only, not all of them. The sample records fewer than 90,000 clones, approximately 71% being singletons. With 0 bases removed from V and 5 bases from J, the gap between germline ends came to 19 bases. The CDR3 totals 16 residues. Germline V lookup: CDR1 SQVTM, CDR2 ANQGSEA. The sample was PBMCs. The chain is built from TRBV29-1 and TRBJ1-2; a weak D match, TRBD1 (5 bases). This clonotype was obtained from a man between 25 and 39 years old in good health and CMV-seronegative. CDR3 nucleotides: TGCAGCGTTGAAGATACAGGCAAGAAAACCATATATGGCTACACCTTC. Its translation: CSVEDTGKKTIYGYTF.